The T cell receptor (beta chain) described here comes from a study of OX40 agonist ivuxolimab in advanced cancers. CDR1 and CDR2 from the germline V gene are KGHSH and LQKENI. Trimming removed 6 bases from V and 6 bases from J, with 10 bases in between. The CDR3 loop spans 12 amino acids. TCRdb's table, derived via immunoSEQ multiplex PCR, lists solely in-frame clones and lacks some. The sample has 62,000 or so clones, 86% seen once; the top ten hold roughly 2%. Sequences were derived from CD4+ or CD8+ T cells sorted from blood, sampled in a trial of the OX40 agonist ivuxolimab. This sequence originates from an adult with an advanced solid tumor such as melanoma, head and neck, liver or kidney cancer. This chain joins TRBV18 and TRBJ2-3, with no clear D. CDR3 protein: CASSPVGDTQYF. CDR3 sequence (DNA): TGTGCCAGCTCCCCCGTAGGTGATACGCAGTATTTT. Drawing the rest from reference TRBV18 and TRBJ2-3, the complete variable domain is NAGVMQNPRHLVRRRGQEARLRCSPMKGHSHVYWYRQLPEEGLKFMVYLQKENIIDESGMPKERFSAEFPKEGPSILRIQQVVRGDSAAYFCASSPVGDTQYFGPGTRLTVL.